The 29 T cell receptor beta chains reported below all come from one sample, sequenced in a study of blood T cell repertoires in COVID-19. Sequenced by immunoSEQ multiplex PCR; TCRdb stores in-frame clones only, minus some. The top ten hold approximately 1.2% of the sample, which has more than 250,000 clones, around four fifths seen once. Sequencing used peripheral blood. Source of these receptors: a woman aged 50 to 60 with acute or convalescent COVID-19.

The chain has TRBV20-1 and TRBJ1-2, with D possibly being TRBD1 (5 bases). The V gene lost 6 bases and the J gene lost 7 bases, with 12 bases spanning the gap. This CDR3 has 11 amino acids. CDR1 DFQATT and CDR2 SNEGSKA come from the germline V gene (reference sequence). CDR3 nucleotide sequence: TGCAGTGCGAGAAGGGGAGGTGGCTACACCTTC. Translated: CSARRGGGYTF.

The V gene is TRBV3-1 (or the pseudogene TRBV3-2), the J gene TRBJ1-1, with TRBD1 identical over 9 bases. V lost 3 bases, J lost 1 base, and 9 bases stayed unmatched. This CDR3 is built from 17 residues. Germline CDR1 is LGHDT and CDR2 is YNNKEL (reference sequence). CDR3 nucleotides: TGTGCCAGCAGCCAGGATTTACAGGGGGCGAGGAACACTGAAGCTTTCTTT. It codes for CASSQDLQGARNTEAFF.

This chain links TRBV7-8 with TRBJ2-7; D may be TRBD1 (7 bases). CDR3 length: 14 amino acids. The V gene lost 7 bases and the J gene lost 6 bases, with 19 bases spanning the gap. Germline V gives CDR1 SGHVS, CDR2 FQNEAQ. CDR3 loop: CASTSRQGGTEQYF. The DNA of the CDR3 is TGTGCCAGCACCTCCCGACAGGGAGGAACCGAGCAGTACTTC.

The CDR3: CASSIRTGLAGVFSYNEQFF. DNA of the CDR3: TGTGCCAGTAGTATCCGCACGGGACTAGCGGGAGTCTTCTCCTACAATGAGCAGTTCTTC. V gene TRBV19 combines with J gene TRBJ2-1, with 14 positions matching TRBD2. Germline trimming cut 3 bases from V and 0 bases from J; bases unmatched to any gene: 10. CDR1 is LNHDA and CDR2 is SQIVND in the germline V gene (reference sequence). The CDR3 is made up of 20 amino acids.

V gene TRBV7-2 combines with J gene TRBJ2-7, with TRBD2 matching 9 bases. The V and J ends lost 1 base and 7 bases, in that order; junction bases with no gene match: 11. The V gene's germline CDR1 is SGHTA and CDR2 FQGNSA. The CDR3 is 16 residues long. The DNA for the CDR3 is TGTGCCAGCAGCTTAGGAGGCGGCGGGAGGGCTTATGAGCAGTACTTC. It translates to CASSLGGGGRAYEQYF.

This sequence joins TRBV30 and TRBJ2-7; unclear D gene. V was trimmed by 7 bases and J by 9 bases, leaving 10 bases between them. The germline V gene has CDR1 GTSNPN and CDR2 SVGIG (reference sequence). The CDR3 sequence is 9 residues long. In nucleotides, the CDR3 is TGTGCCTCGCGACACGGGCAGTACGTC. Its protein is CASRHGQYV.

Concerning this clone: The junction shows a germline mismatch at one end, possibly a read error. V is TRBV10-3 and J is TRBJ1-5, with 7 bases matching TRBD1. The CDR3 runs 14 residues. Germline V gene data show CDR1 as ENHRY and CDR2 as SYGVKD. The CDR3 DNA reads as TGTGCCGTCAGCAGGGGGGATAGCAATCAGCCCCAGCATTTT. Translating it yields CAVSRGDSNQPQHF.

The chain employs TRBV3-1 (or the pseudogene TRBV3-2) and TRBJ1-1; 8 bases agree with TRBD1. J gave up 1 base and V 4 bases, and 8 bases lay outside the gene matches. There are 16 residues in the CDR3. Germline CDR1 and CDR2: LGHDT and YNNKEL (reference sequence). This CDR3 is CASSPLGQGKNTEAFF. Here the CDR3 DNA reads TGTGCCAGCAGCCCCCTCGGACAGGGAAAGAACACTGAAGCTTTCTTT.

The chain couples TRBV19 to TRBJ1-2; possible D gene TRBD1, 6 bases. CDR3 length: 14 amino acids. The germline V gene encodes CDR1 LNHDA and CDR2 SQIVND (reference sequence). Trimming left V 1 base short and J 2 bases short, with 8 bases between. The CDR3: CASSIGGRNYGYTF. CDR3 nucleotide sequence: TGTGCCAGTAGTATAGGGGGGCGGAACTATGGCTACACCTTC. The entire variable domain, with the rest obtained from reference TRBV19 and TRBJ1-2, is as follows: DGGITQSPKYLFRKEGQNVTLSCEQNLNHDAMYWYRQDPGQGLRLIYYSQIVNDFQKGDIAEGYSVSREKKESFPLTVTSAQKNPTAFYLCASSIGGRNYGYTFGSGTRLTVV.

This chain joins TRBV12-3 or TRBV12-4 and TRBJ1-1, with D perhaps TRBD1 (5 bases). The CDR3 sequence is 12 residues long. The V end lost 7 bases, the J end lost 4 bases, and 10 bases lay between the germline ends. As DNA, the CDR3 is TGTGCCAGCAATCGGGGGGGCACTGAAGCTTTCTTT. As protein: CASNRGGTEAFF.

V is TRBV5-5 and J is TRBJ2-2; 7 bases fit TRBD1. In germline, CDR1 is SGHKS, CDR2 YYEKEE (reference sequence). The CDR3 consists of 16 residues. V was pared by 3 bases and J by 7 bases, with 12 bases of the junction left unmatched. CDR3 loop: CASSSLTTGMIGELFF. The CDR3 DNA is TGTGCCAGCAGCTCCCTAACGACAGGGATGATCGGGGAGCTGTTTTTT. Filled out from reference TRBV5-5 and TRBJ2-2, the complete variable domain reads DAGVTQSPTHLIKTRGQQVTLRCSPISGHKSVSWYQQVLGQGPQFIFQYYEKEERGRGNFPDRFSARQFPNYSSELNVNALLLGDSALYLCASSSLTTGMIGELFFGEGSRLTVL.

The CDR3 is CASSQYNYNSPLHF. The CDR3 DNA reads TGTGCCAGCAGCCAATACAATTATAATTCACCCCTCCACTTT. J is TRBJ1-6 and V is TRBV16; D remains unclear. The germline V gene has CDR1 KGHSY and CDR2 FQNENV. V lost 1 base, J lost 4 bases, and 5 bases lay in between. CDR3 size: 14 residues.

This clone was picked up one time. The gene calls are TRBV6-5 and TRBJ1-1; 7 positions match TRBD1. CDR1 MNHEY and CDR2 SVGAGI come from the germline V gene. The CDR3 is 15 residues long. Trimming at V came to 0 bases and at J to 4 bases, leaving 5 bases not matched to a gene. The DNA for the CDR3 is TGTGCCAGCAGTTACTCCACTACAGGGGTCACTGAAGCTTTCTTT. This translates into CASSYSTTGVTEAFF.

This clone was counted only a few times. The chain uses TRBV24-1 and TRBJ2-5, with 8 bases identical to TRBD1. Looked up from germline, CDR1 is KGHDR and CDR2 is SFDVKD. The junction had 4 bases not matched to a gene; V was cut back by 6 bases and J by 5 bases. The CDR3 runs 13 residues. CDR3 sequence (DNA): TGTGCCACCAGTACAGGGGGGTGGGAGACCCAGTACTTC. Protein: CATSTGGWETQYF.

In this sample, this clone turned up a few times. This CDR3 is CASSNSGGYNEQFF. Here the CDR3 DNA reads TGTGCCAGCAGTAATAGCGGGGGTTACAATGAGCAGTTCTTC. V is TRBV6-5 and J is TRBJ2-1; TRBD2 matches 9 bases. Trimming cost V 5 bases and J 4 bases; bases outside gene matches: 3. The CDR3 totals 14 residues. Germline CDR1 and CDR2: MNHEY and SVGAGI.

This clone was counted once. The chain uses TRBV6-4 and TRBJ1-2, with D tentatively TRBD1 (6 bases). This CDR3 comprises 13 residues. V lost 4 bases to trimming and J lost 2 bases, with 8 bases between them. The germline V gene has CDR1 MRHNA and CDR2 SNTAGT. The CDR3 loop is CASSVGANYGYTF. Here the CDR3 DNA reads TGTGCCAGCAGTGTGGGGGCAAACTATGGCTACACCTTC.

The V and J genes are TRBV18 and TRBJ1-2; D unresolved. CDR1 KGHSH and CDR2 LQKENI come from the germline V gene. V lost 3 bases and J 8 bases, leaving 13 bases between the germline ends. This CDR3 has 13 amino acids. Written as DNA, the CDR3 is TGTGCCAGCTCACCGGGCCTCGAGCACGGCTACACCTTC. Translated: CASSPGLEHGYTF.

The chain has TRBV3-1 (or the pseudogene TRBV3-2) and TRBJ1-5; D remains ambiguous. The germline V and J ends were trimmed by 0 bases and 7 bases, with 13 bases remaining between them. This CDR3 comprises 15 residues. Germline values: CDR1 LGHDT, CDR2 YNNKEL (reference sequence). The CDR3 DNA is TGTGCCAGCAGCCAAGAATCTCCCCCCTACCAGCCCCAGCATTTT. This sequence encodes CASSQESPPYQPQHF.

A word on this clone: Other DNA sequences within the sample encode an identical CDR3. The chain is built from TRBV3-1 (or the pseudogene TRBV3-2) and TRBJ2-1, with a tentative D call TRBD2 (7 bases). The CDR3 loop spans 16 amino acids. Per germline, CDR1 LGHDT and CDR2 YNNKEL (reference sequence). Trimming pared 1 base from V and 2 bases from J, leaving 12 bases between. The CDR3 reads CASSQGGEGAYNEQFF. The DNA for the CDR3 is TGTGCCAGCAGCCAAGGAGGGGAGGGGGCCTACAATGAGCAGTTCTTC.

This clone was seen once. V usage is TRBV5-4 and J usage is TRBJ2-7; TRBD2 agrees at 9 bases. The germline V gene encodes CDR1 SGHNT and CDR2 YYREEE (reference sequence). The ends lost 4 bases at V and 5 bases at J; junction bases unmatched: 10. This CDR3 has 15 amino acids. The CDR3 reads CASSPSSGTDNEQYF. The DNA of the CDR3 is TGTGCCAGCAGCCCGTCTAGCGGGACCGACAACGAGCAGTACTTC. Drawing the rest from reference TRBV5-4 and TRBJ2-7, the complete variable domain is ETGVTQSPTHLIKTRGQQVTLRCSSQSGHNTVSWYQQALGQGPQFIFQYYREEENGRGNFPPRFSGLQFPNYSSELNVNALELDDSALYLCASSPSSGTDNEQYFGPGTRLTVT.

The chain combines TRBV12-3 or TRBV12-4 with TRBJ2-5; D ambiguous. The CDR3 totals 13 residues. The ends were cut back, 2 bases at V and 8 bases at J, with 12 bases in the middle. CDR3 sequence reads: CASSLLADGTQYF. CDR3 in DNA: TGTGCCAGCAGTTTATTGGCAGATGGTACCCAGTACTTC.

The J gene is TRBJ2-3, the V gene TRBV7-9, with 7 bases identical to TRBD2. Germline V gene lookup returns CDR1 SEHNR and CDR2 FQNEAQ (reference sequence). There are 15 residues in the CDR3. Trimming at V came to 2 bases and at J to 0 bases, leaving 2 bases not matched to a gene. The CDR3 is CASSLPAGSTDTQYF. In DNA, the CDR3 is TGTGCCAGCAGCTTACCAGCGGGGAGCACAGATACGCAGTATTTT. Based on the CDR3 plus reference TRBV7-9 and TRBJ2-3, the full variable domain is DTGVSQNPRHKITKRGQNVTFRCDPISEHNRLYWYRQTLGQGPEFLTYFQNEAQLEKSRLLSDRFSAERPKGSFSTLEIQRTEQGDSAMYLCASSLPAGSTDTQYFGPGTRLTVL.

The gene calls are TRBV27 and TRBJ1-5, with a possible D match to TRBD1 (5 bases). Per germline, CDR1 MNHEY and CDR2 SMNVEV (reference sequence). Trimming removed 5 bases at V and 2 bases at J, with 19 bases between. The CDR3 totals 17 residues. CDR3 region: CASSPRWGGSGNQPQHF. Written as DNA, the CDR3 is TGTGCCAGCAGTCCAAGATGGGGGGGGTCGGGCAATCAGCCCCAGCATTTT.

The chain has TRBV2 and TRBJ2-2; TRBD2 agrees at 12 bases. The CDR3 consists of 16 residues. The trim removed 4 bases at V and 5 bases at J, leaving 5 bases unmatched. In germline, CDR1 is SNHLY, CDR2 FYNNEI. The CDR3 protein is CASSAQGTSGTGELFF. The CDR3 DNA reads as TGTGCCAGCAGTGCCCAGGGGACTAGCGGGACCGGGGAGCTGTTTTTT.

The rearrangement uses TRBV2 and TRBJ1-4; perhaps TRBD1 as D (5 bases). Trimming removed 8 bases from V and 1 base from J, with 8 bases in between. Per the germline V gene, CDR1 is SNHLY and CDR2 is FYNNEI. The CDR3 sequence is 13 residues long. The CDR3 sequence: CASLRGTNEKLFF. DNA of the CDR3: TGTGCCAGCCTAAGGGGAACTAATGAAAAACTGTTTTTT.

This clone was counted once. The chain employs TRBV7-2 and TRBJ2-5; 7 nucleotides agree with TRBD2. The germline gives CDR1 SGHTA, CDR2 FQGNSA. The CDR3 length is 16 residues. Trimming took 0 bases from V and 5 from J; bases not matched to a gene: 9. This CDR3 is CASSLASLAVGETQYF. In DNA, the CDR3 is TGTGCCAGCAGCTTAGCCTCTCTAGCGGTGGGGGAGACCCAGTACTTC. The full variable domain, its missing parts supplied by reference TRBV7-2 and TRBJ2-5, is GAGVSQSPSNKVTEKGKDVELRCDPISGHTALYWYRQSLGQGLEFLIYFQGNSAPDKSGLPSDRFSAERTGGSVSTLTIQRTQQEDSAVYLCASSLASLAVGETQYFGPGTRLLVL.

The V gene is TRBV6-2 or TRBV6-3, the J gene TRBJ1-2, with 7 bases matching TRBD1. The ends lost 0 bases at V and 0 bases at J; junction bases unmatched: 7. This CDR3 has 17 amino acids. Looked up from germline, CDR1 is MNHEY and CDR2 is SVGEGT. CDR3 nucleotides: TGTGCCAGCAGTTACTCAACGGGACAGCCATCTAACTATGGCTACACCTTC. Its protein is CASSYSTGQPSNYGYTF.

CDR3: CASSLSQGTTQYV. The CDR3, as DNA: TGTGCCAGCAGTTTATCGCAGGGAACGACCCAGTACGTC. The rearrangement uses TRBV27 and TRBJ2-7, with D possibly being TRBD1 (5 bases). Trimming shortened V by 0 bases and J by 10 bases, and 13 bases separated the two germline ends. The CDR3 runs to 13 residues. The V gene's germline CDR1 is MNHEY and CDR2 SMNVEV (reference sequence).

V and J are TRBV7-9 and TRBJ1-4; maybe TRBD1 (5 bases). CDR3 length equals 15 residues. The V gene lost 5 bases and the J gene lost 7 bases, with 17 bases spanning the gap. The germline V gene has CDR1 SEHNR and CDR2 FQNEAQ (reference sequence). CDR3 residues: CASSPKTDPGEKLFF. DNA for the CDR3: TGTGCCAGCAGCCCCAAGACAGACCCAGGTGAAAAACTGTTTTTT.